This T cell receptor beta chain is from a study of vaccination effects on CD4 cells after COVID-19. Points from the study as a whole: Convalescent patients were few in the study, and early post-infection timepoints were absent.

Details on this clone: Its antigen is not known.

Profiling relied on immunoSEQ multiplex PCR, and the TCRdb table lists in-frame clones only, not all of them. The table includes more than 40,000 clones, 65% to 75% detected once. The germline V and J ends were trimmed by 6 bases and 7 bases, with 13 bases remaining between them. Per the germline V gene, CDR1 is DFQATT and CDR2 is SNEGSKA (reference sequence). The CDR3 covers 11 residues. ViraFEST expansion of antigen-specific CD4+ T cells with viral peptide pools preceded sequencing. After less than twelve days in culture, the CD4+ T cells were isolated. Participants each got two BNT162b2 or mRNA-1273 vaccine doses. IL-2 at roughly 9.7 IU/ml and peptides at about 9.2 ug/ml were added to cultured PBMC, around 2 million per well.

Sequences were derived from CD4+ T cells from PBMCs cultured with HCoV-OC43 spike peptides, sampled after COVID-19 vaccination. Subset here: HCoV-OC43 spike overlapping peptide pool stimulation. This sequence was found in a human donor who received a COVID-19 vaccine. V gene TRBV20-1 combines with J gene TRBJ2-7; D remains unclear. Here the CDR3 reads CSATPHREQYF. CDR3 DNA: TGCAGTGCAACGCCCCACCGGGAGCAGTACTTC.